This TCR beta chain is drawn from a study of radiotherapy plus CTLA-4 blockade in lung cancer. Study overall: The study recorded objective responses in 18% of patients and disease control in approximately 29%.

It was focal radiation plus CTLA-4 blockade with ipilimumab that patients with chemo-refractory metastatic non-small-cell lung cancer received. Points on this clone: Its antigen remains unknown.

Here immunoSEQ multiplex PCR was the method, and the copy in TCRdb shows in-frame clones only, minus some. The sample lists more than 90,000 clones; 88% were seen once. Study-level results: Interferon-beta, together with early blood T cell clone dynamics, reportedly best predicted response. The study found tumor-derived TCR clones expanded in blood after radiotherapy plus ipilimumab.

The specimen was peripheral blood, collected from a patient treated with radiotherapy plus ipilimumab. This TCR was recovered from a human donor with non-small cell lung cancer that progressed on radiotherapy plus ipilimumab.

The CDR3 here is CSVVGAGDTEAFF. The CDR3 bases are TGCAGCGTTGTGGGGGCCGGGGACACTGAAGCTTTCTTT. The chain couples TRBV29-1 to TRBJ1-1; D is perhaps TRBD1 (6 bases). Germline V gives CDR1 SQVTM, CDR2 ANQGSEA. The CDR3 sequence is 13 residues long. Trimming cost V 4 bases and J 3 bases, with 12 bases left between them.